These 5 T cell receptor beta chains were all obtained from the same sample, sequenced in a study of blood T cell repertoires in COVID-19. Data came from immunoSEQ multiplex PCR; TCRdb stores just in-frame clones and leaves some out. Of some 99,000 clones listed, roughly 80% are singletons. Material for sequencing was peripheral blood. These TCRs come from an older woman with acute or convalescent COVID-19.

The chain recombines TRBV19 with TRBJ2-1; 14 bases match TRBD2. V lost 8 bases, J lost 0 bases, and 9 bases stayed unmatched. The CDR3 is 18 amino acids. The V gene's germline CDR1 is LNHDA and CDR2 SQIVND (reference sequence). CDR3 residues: CASCRTSGGSPSYNEQFF. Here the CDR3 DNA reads TGTGCCAGTTGCAGGACTAGCGGGGGGTCTCCCTCCTACAATGAGCAGTTCTTC. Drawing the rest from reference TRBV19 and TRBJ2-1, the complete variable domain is DGGITQSPKYLFRKEGQNVTLSCEQNLNHDAMYWYRQDPGQGLRLIYYSQIVNDFQKGDIAEGYSVSREKKESFPLTVTSAQKNPTAFYLCASCRTSGGSPSYNEQFFGPGTRLTVL.

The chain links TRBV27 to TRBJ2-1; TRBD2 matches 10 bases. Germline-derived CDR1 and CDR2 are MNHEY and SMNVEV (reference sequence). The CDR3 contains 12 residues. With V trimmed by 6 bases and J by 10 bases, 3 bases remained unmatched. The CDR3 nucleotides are TGTGCCAGCAGGGGGGGACTAGCGGAGCAGTTCTTC. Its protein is CASRGGLAEQFF.

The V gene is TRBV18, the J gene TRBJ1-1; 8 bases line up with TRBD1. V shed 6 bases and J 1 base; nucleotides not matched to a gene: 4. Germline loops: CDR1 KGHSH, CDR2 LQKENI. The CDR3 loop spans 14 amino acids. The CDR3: CASSLTGENTEAFF. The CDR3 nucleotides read TGTGCCAGCTCGTTGACAGGGGAGAACACTGAAGCTTTCTTT. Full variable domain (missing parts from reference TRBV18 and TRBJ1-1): NAGVMQNPRHLVRRRGQEARLRCSPMKGHSHVYWYRQLPEEGLKFMVYLQKENIIDESGMPKERFSAEFPKEGPSILRIQQVVRGDSAAYFCASSLTGENTEAFFGQGTRLTVV.

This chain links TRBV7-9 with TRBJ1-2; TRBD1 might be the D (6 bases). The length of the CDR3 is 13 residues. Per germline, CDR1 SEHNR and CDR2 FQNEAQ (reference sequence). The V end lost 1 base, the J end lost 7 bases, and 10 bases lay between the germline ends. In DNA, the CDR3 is TGTGCCAGCAGCTTAGAACAGGGTCGTGGCTACACCTTC. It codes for CASSLEQGRGYTF.

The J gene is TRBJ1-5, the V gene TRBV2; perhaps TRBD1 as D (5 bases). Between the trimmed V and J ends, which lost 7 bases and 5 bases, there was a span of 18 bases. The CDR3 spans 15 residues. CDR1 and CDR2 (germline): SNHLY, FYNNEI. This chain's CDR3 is CASNLGGRGDQPQHF. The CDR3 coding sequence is TGTGCCAGCAACCTAGGAGGGCGGGGGGATCAGCCCCAGCATTTT.